What follows are 4 T cell receptor beta chains derived from one specimen sequenced in a study of regulatory T cells in long-lasting Graves disease. The time point is: persistent/refractory GD, antithyroid drugs over 5 years with positive TRAb. PBMC RNA served as the TCR library source. Researchers made TCR beta libraries by using iRepertoire HTBI primers and running Arm-PCR on CDR3 regions. TCRdb re-derived calls from the multiplex PCR reads in MiXCR, one entry per CDR3 protein. Counted here are roughly 300,000 distinct CDR3 sequences, around 20% occurring once; the ten biggest clones make up roughly three fifths. The source material was peripheral blood mononuclear cells (PBMCs), sampled when the disease was refractory, from a patient treated with antithyroid drugs. The receptors here all came from a female donor with Graves disease.

In its sample, this clonotype was seen a few times. The gene calls are TRBV6-1 and TRBJ1-1, with 9 bases that match TRBD1. CDR3 length: 14 residues. Germline CDR1 and CDR2: MNHNS and SASEGT. V was clipped by 3 bases and J by 5 bases; unmatched bases: 4. Here the CDR3 reads CASSETGGGTEAFF. CDR3 DNA: TGTGCCAGCAGTGAGACAGGGGGTGGGACTGAAGCTTTCTTT.

This clonotype was detected ten times or more. This sequence joins TRBV28 and TRBJ2-7, with a possible D match to TRBD1 (5 bases). The CDR3 consists of 13 residues. Trimming stripped 5 bases from V and 2 bases from J, with 10 bases between. Germline CDR1 and CDR2: MDHEN and SYDVKM. DNA of the CDR3: TGTGCCAGCAGTCCGTTGGGGCCCTACGAGCAGTACTTC. Encoded protein: CASSPLGPYEQYF. The entire variable domain, with the rest obtained from reference TRBV28 and TRBJ2-7, is as follows: DVKVTQSSRYLVKRTGEKVFLECVQDMDHENMFWYRQDPGLGLRLIYFSYDVKMKEKGDIPEGYSVSREKKERFSLILESASTNQTSMYLCASSPLGPYEQYFGPGTRLTVT.

This clonotype was picked up a small number of times. J is TRBJ2-2 and V is TRBV5-1; 8 bases line up with TRBD2. The CDR3 has 16 residues. V shed 4 bases, J shed 1 base, and the junction held 6 bases outside the gene matches. Germline CDR1 reads SGHRS; CDR2 reads YFSETQ. The CDR3 coding sequence is TGCGCCAGCAGCCACGCGGGGGGTTTGAACACCGGGGAGCTGTTTTTT. It is translated as CASSHAGGLNTGELFF.

This clonotype was counted ten times or more. CDR3 sequence: CASSRAGGPNEQYF. In nucleotides, the CDR3 is TGTGCCAGCAGTCGAGCGGGAGGGCCGAACGAGCAGTACTTC. The chain uses TRBV28 and TRBJ2-7; 10 bases are a match to TRBD2. V was clipped by 5 bases and J by 5 bases; unmatched bases: 6. This CDR3 is 14 amino acids long. CDR1 MDHEN and CDR2 SYDVKM come from the germline V gene.